This TCR beta chain was identified in a study of cytomegalovirus exposure and HLA in healthy donors. General study findings and limits: Clonal expansion, a later analysis showed, was greater in HLA-associated TCR beta chains than in equally common others. An apparent linkage of common viral pathogens to several of the most significant clusters emerged in a later analysis.

Regarding this clone: Its antigen is not identified.

13 Jbeta primers and 60 Vbeta primers were used for the PCR. Methods used by the authors: An analysis performed later counted roughly 80 million unique TCR beta chains (roughly 11 million of them shared). Here immunoSEQ multiplex PCR was the method, and the copy in TCRdb shows in-frame clones only, minus some. For V, J and clone size, that table is used; D and trimming come from the DNA. The repertoire holds roughly 250,000 clones, with approximately 84% as singletons. The CDR3 loop spans 15 amino acids. Germline V lookup: CDR1 SGHTA, CDR2 FQGNSA. Trimming took off 5 bases at V and 1 base at J, with 12 bases between the two ends.

The chain employs TRBV7-2 and TRBJ1-5; D ambiguous. Sample: PBMCs. The clonotype was recovered from a middle-aged woman in good health and CMV-seropositive. This chain's CDR3 is CASSDNGLSNQPQHF. The CDR3 DNA sequence: TGTGCCAGCAGCGACAATGGTCTCAGCAATCAGCCCCAGCATTTT.